What follows describes a single TCR beta chain. The antigen remains undetermined. The CDR3 is made up of 13 amino acids. Per the germline V gene, CDR1 is WSHSY and CDR2 is SAAADI. Trimming left V 9 bases short and J 3 bases short, with 15 bases between. The researchers produced TCR beta cDNA from 500 to 550 ng total RNA with a constant-region primer. Construction of TCR beta libraries relied on three successive nested multiplex PCR rounds employing slightly modified ARM-PCR. TRBV1-TRBV30 forward primers paired with a C-beta reverse primer were used in the first two PCR rounds, which ran approximately 10 cycles each. In TCRdb, the multiplex PCR reads were re-called with MiXCR into one record per CDR3 protein. The sample holds 24,000 or so distinct CDR3 sequences, around 77% seen once. The data are from a study of tumor-infiltrating lymphocytes in primary liver carcinoma. At the level of the study: Stage T1-T3 N0M0 tumors spanned roughly 4.2 to 11 cm. Study-wide results and caveats: The overlap of tumor-adjacent and tumor-blood pairs was smaller than that of tumor region pairs.

Each 20-30 mg portion of unsorted bulk tissue served as the source for co-extraction of RNA and DNA. By surgical resection, the patients were treated for their primary liver carcinoma. Each tumor was sampled at four poles and its centre. The sequencing sample was made of liver tumor tissue from sampling region 5. Noted subset: tumor region T5, tumor centre. This TCR was sampled from a woman in her 30s with primary liver carcinoma and hepatitis B virus infection. V usage is TRBV10-2 and J usage is TRBJ2-7, with D maybe TRBD2 (6 bases). The CDR3 loop is CASNVGTLYEQYF. In DNA form, the CDR3 reads TGCGCCAGTAACGTCGGGACTCTCTACGAGCAGTACTTC.